Included here is one T cell receptor beta chain sequence, with context. Its target is unknown. The method was immunoSEQ multiplex PCR; TCRdb's version includes in-frame clones alone and lacks a portion of them. Seen here are 63,000 or so clones, roughly nine tenths observed once, and the top ten hold about 4%. The sample comes from a study of OX40 agonist ivuxolimab in advanced cancers. Across the whole study: One patient with hepatocellular carcinoma and two with cutaneous melanoma, three in all, had partial responses. Study observations and caveats: CD8+ T cells averaged more expanded clones than CD4+.

Germline CDR1 is MNHNS and CDR2 is SASEGT. The V gene end was trimmed by 10 bases and the J gene end by 3 bases; junction bases not matched to a gene: 3. The CDR3 covers 12 residues. Here the sequenced sample was CD4+ or CD8+ T cells sorted from blood, taken in a trial of the OX40 agonist ivuxolimab. The origin of this receptor is an adult with an advanced solid tumor such as melanoma, head and neck, liver or kidney cancer. J is TRBJ2-1 and V is TRBV6-1, with 7 positions matching TRBD1. The CDR3 reads CATRQGYNEQFF. Here the CDR3 DNA reads TGTGCCACCCGACAGGGCTACAATGAGCAGTTCTTC.